This entry describes one T cell receptor (beta chain). There are 14 residues in the CDR3. The V and J ends lost 0 bases and 8 bases respectively, with 13 bases between them. CDR1 and CDR2 from the germline V gene are MNHEY and SVGAGI. In the study's own analysis: The assay estimated nucleated cells by amplifying reference gene primers. Profiling relied on immunoSEQ multiplex PCR, and the TCRdb table lists in-frame clones only, not all of them. From that table come the V and J calls and clone size; the DNA was used to work out D and trimming. The sample lists 190,000 or so clones, about 88% occurring once. This record belongs to a study of blood T cell repertoires in COVID-19. Study-level information: Material from acute and convalescent COVID-19 was sourced from the United States, Italy and Spain. Nucleic acid was either cDNA or gDNA, and it came from T cells, B-cell-depleted T cells, or PBMCs.

Sequenced sample: peripheral blood. The rearrangement uses TRBV6-5 and TRBJ1-2; possibly TRBD1 for D (6 bases). The TCR originated in a woman aged 25 to 39 with active or convalescent COVID-19. For the CDR3, the DNA is TGTGCCAGCAGTTACTCGAACAGGGCAGGGGGCTACACCTTC. Amino acid sequence: CASSYSNRAGGYTF.